The 17 T cell receptor beta chains listed next were all sequenced from one sample in a study of control samples from healthy donors and cancer patients. The data were produced by immunoSEQ multiplex PCR, yet TCRdb's version contains in-frame clones alone and is incomplete. The table has 100,000 to 110,000 clones, about 88% seen once; the top ten hold over 15%. Source material: blood. Receptor source: a woman in her forties or fifties in good health.

The chain carries TRBV6-2 or TRBV6-3 and TRBJ2-4; the match to TRBD1 covers 8 bases. Per germline, CDR1 MNHEY and CDR2 SVGEGT. This CDR3 comprises 18 residues. V shed 2 bases and J 4 bases; nucleotides not matched to a gene: 13. CDR3 in amino acids: CASSYRGSMGQVKNIQYF. The CDR3 nucleotides are TGTGCCAGCAGTTACCGAGGTTCCATGGGACAGGTAAAAAACATTCAGTACTTC.

The V call is TRBV12-3 or TRBV12-4, the J call TRBJ2-1; no clear D gene. Deletions cut 5 bases from V and 6 bases from J, with 2 bases between. The CDR3 is made up of 10 amino acids. CDR3 loop: CASSANEQFF. In DNA, the CDR3 is TGTGCCAGCAGTGCCAATGAGCAGTTCTTC.

The chain is built from TRBV19 and TRBJ1-2; D not resolved. Trimming took 5 bases from V and 8 from J, leaving 6 bases between them. The CDR3 is 10 amino acids. Germline V gives CDR1 LNHDA, CDR2 SQIVND (reference sequence). This CDR3 reads CASSSEGYTF. The CDR3 DNA follows: TGTGCCAGTAGTTCCGAAGGCTACACCTTC. Drawing the rest from reference TRBV19 and TRBJ1-2, the complete variable domain is DGGITQSPKYLFRKEGQNVTLSCEQNLNHDAMYWYRQDPGQGLRLIYYSQIVNDFQKGDIAEGYSVSREKKESFPLTVTSAQKNPTAFYLCASSSEGYTFGSGTRLTVV.

This clone was observed once. The V and J genes are TRBV20-1 and TRBJ2-5; D is possibly TRBD2 (6 bases). CDR3 length equals 11 residues. Looked up from germline, CDR1 is DFQATT and CDR2 is SNEGSKA (reference sequence). Trimming shortened V by 6 bases and J by 5 bases, and 10 bases separated the two germline ends. This CDR3 is CSARTIETQYF. CDR3 DNA sequence: TGCAGTGCCCGGACTATCGAGACCCAGTACTTC.

This clone has more than one count but fewer than ten. The chain carries TRBV5-1 and TRBJ2-7; the D gene is possibly TRBD2 (6 bases). Trimming removed 4 bases at V and 0 bases at J, with 17 bases between. Looked up from germline, CDR1 is SGHRS and CDR2 is YFSETQ. The CDR3 runs to 16 residues. This CDR3 is CASSRGGAESSYEQYF. CDR3 bases: TGCGCCAGCAGCCGCGGCGGGGCCGAGAGCTCCTACGAGCAGTACTTC.

The chain uses TRBV6-1 and TRBJ2-2; TRBD1 matches 8 bases. The CDR3 sequence is 16 residues long. Losses at the gene ends were 2 bases for V and 9 bases for J; bases not matched to a gene: 11. Germline loops: CDR1 MNHNS, CDR2 SASEGT. The CDR3 DNA is TGTGCCAGCAGTGAACTCCGGCAGGGGGCTCGCCGGGAGCTGTTTTTT. Translated, it gives CASSELRQGARRELFF.

The chain uses TRBV27 and TRBJ1-1, with no clear D. The CDR3 extends over 12 amino acids. Germline V gene lookup returns CDR1 MNHEY and CDR2 SMNVEV (reference sequence). Trimming shortened V by 2 bases and J by 3 bases, and 4 bases separated the two germline ends. The CDR3 region is CASSLVDTEAFF. The CDR3 nucleotides read TGTGCCAGCAGTTTAGTGGACACTGAAGCTTTCTTT.

This clone appeared once. The rearrangement uses TRBV5-6 and TRBJ2-7; D is uncertain. From germline, CDR1 is SGHDT and CDR2 YYEEEE. The ends were cut back, 2 bases at V and 9 bases at J, with 12 bases in the middle. The CDR3 runs 12 residues. This CDR3 reads CASSLGKLGQYF. The DNA of the CDR3 is TGTGCCAGCAGCTTAGGAAAACTGGGGCAGTACTTC.

V gene TRBV29-1 combines with J gene TRBJ1-2; D unclear. V was pared by 7 bases and J by 1 base, with 13 bases between. Germline CDR1 is SQVTM and CDR2 is ANQGSEA. The CDR3 spans 13 residues. CDR3 nucleotide sequence: TGCAGCGCCCGTGATCTGGGTAACTATGGCTACACCTTC. Its protein product is CSARDLGNYGYTF.

J is TRBJ1-2 and V is TRBV5-4; D not resolved. Trimming took off 0 bases at V and 2 bases at J, with 8 bases between the two ends. The CDR3 extends over 14 amino acids. Looked up from germline, CDR1 is SGHNT and CDR2 is YYREEE (reference sequence). The DNA for the CDR3 is TGTGCCAGCAGCTTGGTAGCGACGAACTATGGCTACACCTTC. It specifies CASSLVATNYGYTF.

This chain uses TRBV7-9 with TRBJ2-2; maybe TRBD1 (6 bases). CDR3 length equals 16 residues. The V and J ends lost 7 bases and 1 base respectively, with 16 bases between them. Germline V gene lookup returns CDR1 SEHNR and CDR2 FQNEAQ (reference sequence). The CDR3 DNA reads TGTGCCAGCACCGGCGGGCAGGGGAAGAACACCGGGGAGCTGTTTTTT. Translating it yields CASTGGQGKNTGELFF.

The V and J genes are TRBV3-1 (or the pseudogene TRBV3-2) and TRBJ2-1, with 12 bases fitting TRBD2. The CDR3 runs to 14 residues. Germline V lookup: CDR1 LGHDT, CDR2 YNNKEL (reference sequence). The junction had 3 bases not matched to a gene; V was cut back by 6 bases and J by 6 bases. CDR3 coding DNA: TGTGCCAGCAGACCTAGCGGGAGGGCCAATGAGCAGTTCTTC. Residues: CASRPSGRANEQFF.

The J gene is TRBJ2-3, the V gene TRBV2; D is possibly TRBD1 or TRBD2 (5 bases each). Germline CDR1 SNHLY, CDR2 FYNNEI. The CDR3 spans 13 residues. With 4 bases removed from V and 2 bases from J, the gap between germline ends came to 7 bases. The CDR3 loop reads CASSGGFTDTQYF. DNA of the CDR3: TGTGCCAGCAGTGGGGGGTTCACAGATACGCAGTATTTT. Supplemented by reference TRBV2 and TRBJ2-3, the full variable domain reads EPEVTQTPSHQVTQMGQEVILRCVPISNHLYFYWYRQILGQKVEFLVSFYNNEISEKSEIFDDQFSVERPDGSNFTLKIRSTKLEDSAMYFCASSGGFTDTQYFGPGTRLTVL.

The chain joins TRBV5-4 to TRBJ1-1; D gene uncertain. V gave up 1 base and J gave up 5 bases, with 21 bases separating them. This CDR3 has 17 amino acids. Germline CDR1 SGHNT, CDR2 YYREEE (reference sequence). The CDR3 nucleotides read TGTGCCAGCAGCTTGAGGAGGGCGAGCATAGGAGAAACTGAAGCTTTCTTT. It is translated as CASSLRRASIGETEAFF. Supplemented by reference TRBV5-4 and TRBJ1-1, the full variable domain reads ETGVTQSPTHLIKTRGQQVTLRCSSQSGHNTVSWYQQALGQGPQFIFQYYREEENGRGNFPPRFSGLQFPNYSSELNVNALELDDSALYLCASSLRRASIGETEAFFGQGTRLTVV.

The V call is TRBV5-6, the J call TRBJ1-1, with D perhaps TRBD1 (5 bases). Trimming removed 4 bases at V and 1 base at J, with 11 bases between. Germline-derived CDR1 and CDR2 are SGHDT and YYEEEE. The CDR3 has 14 amino acids. CDR3 in DNA: TGTGCCAGCAGCCAACCGACAGAGAACACTGAAGCTTTCTTT. It yields the protein CASSQPTENTEAFF.

The CDR3 protein is CAIRSEGSSYNEQFF. The CDR3 DNA reads as TGTGCCATCCGATCGGAAGGATCCTCCTACAATGAGCAGTTCTTC. V gene TRBV10-3 combines with J gene TRBJ2-1; D is ambiguous. The germline CDR1 and CDR2 sequences are ENHRY and SYGVKD. The V and J ends lost 8 bases and 0 bases respectively, with 14 bases between them. This CDR3 region has 15 residues.

The chain carries TRBV5-3 and TRBJ2-1; 10 bases fit TRBD2. TRBV5-3 is placed among ORFs of uncertain function. The CDR3 length is 17 residues. V lost 4 bases, J lost 5 bases, and 12 bases stayed unmatched. The CDR3 loop reads CARSPDRTSGPHNEQFF. The CDR3 nucleotides read TGTGCCAGAAGCCCCGACCGGACTAGCGGACCCCACAATGAGCAGTTCTTC.